The text below deals with one T cell receptor beta chain. Its target is unknown. Samples with a second dose at about 4 or about 12 weeks were pooled together. The entry originates in a study of T cell responses to AZD1222 COVID-19 vaccine. General study results and limits: Targets within unmutated variant regions were reportedly found for nearly half of spike-specific TCRs. Donors were largely white British and mainly female; clonal diversity was possibly underestimated.

Produced via immunoSEQ multiplex PCR; TCRdb's table is partial and in-frame only. The sample holds approximately 120,000 clones, around 87% seen once. The CDR3 loop spans 14 amino acids. Germline loops: CDR1 MGHRA, CDR2 YSYEKL. V lost 1 base and J lost 7, with 10 bases in between. Sequencing was performed on peripheral blood, taken 28 days after the second AZD1222 dose. This chain links TRBV4-1 with TRBJ1-4; D might be TRBD1 (5 bases). The sequence came from an adult who received the AZD1222 COVID-19 vaccine. The chain's CDR3 is CASSQVGTGEKLFF. The CDR3 DNA follows: TGCGCCAGCAGCCAAGTAGGGACTGGTGAAAAACTGTTTTTT.